This TCR beta chain originates from a study of cytomegalovirus exposure and HLA in healthy donors. Whole-study results and caveats: Sequences of the TCR beta chain were said to predict the HLA-A and HLA-B alleles of most subjects accurately. TCR beta V- and J-gene trimming was later associated with a missense DCLRE1C variant.

V gave up 4 bases and J gave up 4 bases; unmatched junction bases: 8. The CDR3 spans 16 residues. Germline V gene data show CDR1 as SGHTS and CDR2 as YDEGEE. As to this clone: Its antigen is undetermined.

Both 60 Vbeta primers and 13 Jbeta primers went into the PCR. Produced via immunoSEQ multiplex PCR; TCRdb's table is partial and in-frame only. The repertoire holds 120,000 or so clones, with roughly 72% as singletons. J is TRBJ2-6 and V is TRBV5-8; TRBD2 agrees at 7 bases. This sequence originates from a man aged 40-55 years in good health and CMV-seropositive. Sequencing was done on a sample of PBMCs. Written as DNA, the CDR3 is TGTGCCAGCAGCAGACGCGGGAGCGGGGGGGCCAACGTCCTGACTTTC. Its translation: CASSRRGSGGANVLTF.